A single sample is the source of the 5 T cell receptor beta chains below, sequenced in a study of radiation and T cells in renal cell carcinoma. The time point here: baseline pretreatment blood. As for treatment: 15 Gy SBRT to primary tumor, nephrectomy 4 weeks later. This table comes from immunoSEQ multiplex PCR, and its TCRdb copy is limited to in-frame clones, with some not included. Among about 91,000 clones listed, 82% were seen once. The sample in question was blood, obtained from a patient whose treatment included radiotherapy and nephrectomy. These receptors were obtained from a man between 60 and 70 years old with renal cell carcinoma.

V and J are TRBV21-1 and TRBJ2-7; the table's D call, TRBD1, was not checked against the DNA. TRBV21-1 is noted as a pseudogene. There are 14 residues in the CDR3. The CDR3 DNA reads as TGTGCCAGCAGCAAAGTAGGGGTCTACTACGAGCAGTACTTC. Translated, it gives CASSKVGVYYEQYF.

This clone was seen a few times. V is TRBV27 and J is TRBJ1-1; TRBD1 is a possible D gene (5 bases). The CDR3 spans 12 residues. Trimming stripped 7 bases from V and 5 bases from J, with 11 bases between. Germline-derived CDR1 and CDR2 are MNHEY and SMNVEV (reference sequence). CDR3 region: CASMRGPTEAFF. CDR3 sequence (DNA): TGTGCCAGCATGAGGGGTCCAACTGAAGCTTTCTTT.

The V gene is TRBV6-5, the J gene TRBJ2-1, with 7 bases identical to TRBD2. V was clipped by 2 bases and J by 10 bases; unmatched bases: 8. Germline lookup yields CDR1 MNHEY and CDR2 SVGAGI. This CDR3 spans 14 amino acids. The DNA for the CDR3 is TGTGCCAGCAGTTACCAGCGGGGCCTCGGGGAGCAGTTCTTC. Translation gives CASSYQRGLGEQFF.

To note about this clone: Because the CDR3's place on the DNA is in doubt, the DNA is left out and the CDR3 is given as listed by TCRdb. CDR3 region: CASSFGPGIYF. This chain links TRBV28 with TRBJ2-7. Looked up from germline, CDR1 is MDHEN and CDR2 is SYDVKM. The CDR3 is 11 amino acids in total, end residues counted.

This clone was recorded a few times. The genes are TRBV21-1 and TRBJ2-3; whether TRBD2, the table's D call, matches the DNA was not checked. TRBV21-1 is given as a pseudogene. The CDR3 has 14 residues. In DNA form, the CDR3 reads TGTGCCAGCAGCAAAGAAGGAGCGGGAGATACGCAGTATTTT. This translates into CASSKEGAGDTQYF.